This T cell receptor beta chain derives from a study of identical twins (dated by TCRdb to 2015 to 2016). Study-level background: TCR alpha and beta repertoires from monozygotic twins, unrelated adults of various ages and cord blood were deep-sequenced to test whether fetal clonotypes persist. Replicate twin experiments were performed at different times using different library preparation protocols to rule out contamination. What the research found in general, with its limitations: A weaker excess of twin sharing was found in beta out-of-frame sequences because the signal-to-noise ratio was lowered by fewer shared sequences. Abundant cord blood beta clonotypes had fewer insertions, young adult naive repertoires showed a similar but weaker trend, and memory repertoires showed no such trend. Out-of-frame TCR alpha sharing in monozygotic twins was systematically underestimated by recombination models, whereas sharing between unrelated individuals was in agreement with the recombination models. Compared with coincidental sharing between unrelated individuals, an excess of low generation-probability sequences was observed among out-of-frame TCR alpha sequences shared between twins. Invariant T cells such as MAIT and iNKT could partly confound zero-insertion analyses, although diverse VJ usage argued against such confounding for most clonotypes. Because the same donors could not be followed over many years, the conclusions relied on cross-sectional statistical analysis.

Libraries were prepared through 5' RACE. The instrument given in TCRdb is Illumina HiSeq 2000. Template switching added a universal primer binding site, and the final cDNA carried a unique molecular identifier that allowed TCR cDNA molecules to be counted accurately. Specific primers in the conserved constant-segment region were used to synthesize first-strand cDNA for TCR alpha and beta chains. To control for contamination, each cDNA library was double barcoded with a SMART-Mk sample barcode plus Illumina barcodes. TruSeq adapter sequences along with Illumina sample barcodes were introduced in two successive PCR steps. Sequencing of the TCR alpha and beta cDNA libraries was done on the Illumina HiSeq platform using custom primers. As for the authors' bioinformatics: MiGEC processed the raw reads to extract unique molecular identifiers, while MiXCR was used to determine the CDR3 positions. For each individual, recombination models were inferred using an EM algorithm with the repgenHMM and IGoR tools. The tcR package in R was used for shared clonotype analysis, with sharing normalized by the product of cloneset sizes. Out-of-frame nonproductive sequences were analyzed to study raw recombination free of thymic and clonal selection effects. TCRdb applied fastp at Q25 and MiXCR to the public reads, then kept only in-frame beta chains. Every CDR3 protein is listed once, alongside the most common genes and DNA of its rows. The V and J calls here are based on TCRdb, not the publication. For this sample the table gives about 900,000 distinct CDR3 sequences, of which 9% to 15% were detected only once. The top ten clones comprise 1.5% to 2% of the sample.

CDR1 LNHNV and CDR2 YYDKDF were looked up in the germline V gene (reference sequence). V drops 0 bases and J drops 4 bases, leaving 10 bases in between. Spanning cysteine to valine, the CDR3 consists of 14 amino acids. The CDR3 DNA has 42 bases and is translated from base 1. Every donor was a healthy Caucasian. The twin cohort comprised three pairs of female monozygotic twins, all aged roughly 18 to 30 years. RNA for TCR libraries was isolated from peripheral blood mononuclear cells. Remarks on this clonotype: It has no known antigen specificity. No much larger clonotype is one base removed from it; base qualities were not supplied.

The same sample was also used in a study of yellow fever vaccine responses in identical twins. Taken from the second paper: The T cell response to vaccination in identical twins was reported by the authors to appear partly convergent and partly personalized. In the study, vaccine-responding T cell clones were precisely tracked in identical twins.

The chain employs TRBV15 and TRBJ2-7; the D gene is not confidently resolved. The material sequenced was PBMCs. The TCR sequence derives from a young woman in good health. For the CDR3, the sequence is CATSREAGDYEQYV. The nucleotide sequence reads as follows: TGTGCCACCAGCAGAGAGGCAGGTGATTACGAGCAGTACGTC.